The 24 T cell receptor beta chains presented below share a single source sample, sequenced in a study of radiotherapy plus CTLA-4 blockade in lung cancer (dated by TCRdb to the late 2010s). Libraries came from the immunoSEQ multiplex PCR assay. Entries here come from immuneACCESS through TCRdb and include only in-frame sequences with V and J called. Some clones fail to appear in such tables; in the studies checked, an unresolved V gene covers under half of the shortfall, and the cause of the remainder is unknown. In all, the sample holds tens of thousands of clones, and more than 75% of those were seen once. The ten largest clones represent approximately 7.5% of the sample. This sample comprised peripheral blood, obtained from a patient treated with radiotherapy plus ipilimumab. The receptors were gathered from a human donor with non-small cell lung cancer who had stable disease on radiotherapy plus ipilimumab.

The V gene is TRBV11-3, the J gene TRBJ2-2; TRBD1 might be the D (5 bases). Germline V gene lookup returns CDR1 SGHNT and CDR2 YENEEA. The CDR3 runs to 15 residues. The germline V and J ends were trimmed by 2 bases and 4 bases, with 11 bases remaining between them. CDR3 DNA sequence: TGTGCCAGCAGCTTAAGGGGAACTTCCACCGGGGAGCTGTTTTTT. Encoded protein: CASSLRGTSTGELFF.

This clone occurred a few times. The chain recombines TRBV28 with TRBJ1-2, with 7 nucleotides matching TRBD1. The CDR3 runs 13 residues. Germline CDR1 is MDHEN and CDR2 is SYDVKM. The V segment lost 3 bases and the J segment 4 bases; nucleotides outside the gene matches: 2. The CDR3 nucleotides are TGTGCCAGCAGTTTCCGGGACAGCTATGGCTACACCTTC. This gives the protein CASSFRDSYGYTF.

The chain has TRBV6-6 and TRBJ1-5; D remains ambiguous. CDR1 MNHNY and CDR2 SVGAGI come from the germline V gene (reference sequence). The CDR3 is 12 amino acids. The ends were cut back, 6 bases at V and 4 bases at J, with 7 bases in the middle. This CDR3 reads CASRGGNQPQHF. The CDR3 DNA is TGTGCCAGCAGGGGTGGAAATCAGCCCCAGCATTTT.

This chain uses TRBV5-1 with TRBJ2-3, with 7 bases aligning to TRBD2. The germline CDR1 and CDR2 sequences are SGHRS and YFSETQ. This CDR3 has 16 residues. Germline trimming cut 7 bases from V and 0 bases from J; bases unmatched to any gene: 11. In DNA, the CDR3 is TGCGCCAGCGGCCCGGGGGGAACGACTAGCACAGATACGCAGTATTTT. Its protein is CASGPGGTTSTDTQYF. The full variable domain, with the rest looked up from reference TRBV5-1 and TRBJ2-3, is KAGVTQTPRYLIKTRGQQVTLSCSPISGHRSVSWYQQTPGQGLQFLFEYFSETQRNKGNFPGRFSGRQFSNSRSEMNVSTLELGDSALYLCASGPGGTTSTDTQYFGPGTRLTVL.

The DNA of the CDR3 is TGTGCCAGCAGCGGAAGAGACAGGGGACGGTCACCCCTCCACTTT. The encoded protein is CASSGRDRGRSPLHF. The chain joins TRBV5-6 to TRBJ1-6; 8 bases agree with TRBD1. The length of the CDR3 is 15 residues. Losses at the gene ends were 4 bases for V and 10 bases for J; bases not matched to a gene: 10. Germline V gene data show CDR1 as SGHDT and CDR2 as YYEEEE.

This chain connects TRBV18 to TRBJ1-5, with 7 nucleotides matching TRBD1. CDR3 length: 17 amino acids. With V trimmed by 5 bases and J by 3 bases, 13 bases remained unmatched. Germline V gene lookup returns CDR1 KGHSH and CDR2 LQKENI. The DNA of the CDR3 is TGTGCCAGCTCAGACGCCCGCCGGGACAGTAACAATCAGCCCCAGCATTTT. Encoded protein: CASSDARRDSNNQPQHF.

The J gene is TRBJ1-5, the V gene TRBV7-2; perhaps TRBD1 as D (6 bases). Trimming cost V 2 bases and J 7 bases, with 12 bases left between them. Per germline, CDR1 SGHTA and CDR2 FQGNSA. The CDR3 sequence is 14 residues long. CDR3 amino acids: CASSLRGGGQPQHF. DNA of the CDR3: TGTGCCAGCAGCTTAAGAGGGGGTGGGCAGCCCCAGCATTTT.

The chain couples TRBV5-1 to TRBJ1-2, with 10 nucleotides matching TRBD1. Germline V gene data show CDR1 as SGHRS and CDR2 as YFSETQ. V dropped 0 bases and J dropped 4; count of bases not matched to a gene: 6. CDR3 size: 16 residues. The CDR3 DNA reads TGCGCCAGCAGCTTGGAGGGACAGGGGAATGGCTATGGCTACACCTTC. Translating gives CASSLEGQGNGYGYTF.

The chain joins TRBV28 to TRBJ2-3; 7 nucleotides align to TRBD1. The V segment lost 3 bases and the J segment 5 bases; nucleotides outside the gene matches: 5. Germline V gene data show CDR1 as MDHEN and CDR2 as SYDVKM. The CDR3 has 14 residues. The CDR3 sequence: CASSFSQGVDTQYF. The CDR3 nucleotides read TGTGCCAGCAGTTTTAGCCAGGGGGTAGATACGCAGTATTTT.

The chain links TRBV7-3 to TRBJ1-2, with TRBD1 matching over 7 bases. The CDR3 sequence is 15 residues long. From germline, CDR1 is SGHTA and CDR2 FQGTGA. The trim removed 5 bases at V and 6 bases at J, leaving 12 bases unmatched. The CDR3 here is CASSENRGGSNGYTF. DNA for the CDR3: TGTGCCAGCAGCGAAAACAGGGGAGGGTCTAATGGCTACACCTTC.

This clone has only a few counts. The genes are TRBV7-2 and TRBJ2-7; D remains ambiguous. Germline V gives CDR1 SGHTA, CDR2 FQGNSA. The CDR3 spans 15 residues. V dropped 1 base and J dropped 0 bases, with 10 bases sitting between them. CDR3 sequence: CASSLGVVISYEQYF. CDR3 DNA sequence: TGTGCCAGCAGCTTAGGGGTAGTCATCTCCTACGAGCAGTACTTC.

This chain connects TRBV6-6 to TRBJ1-2; the D gene is possibly TRBD1 (6 bases). CDR1 and CDR2 (germline): MNHNY, SVGAGI (reference sequence). Trimming stripped 0 bases from V and 3 bases from J, with 11 bases between. This CDR3 comprises 15 residues. The chain's CDR3 is CASSYSATGYYGYTF. The CDR3 region has the DNA TGTGCCAGCAGTTACTCCGCCACAGGGTACTATGGCTACACCTTC.

V and J are TRBV6-5 and TRBJ1-1, with D perhaps matching TRBD1 (6 bases). Trimming cost V 2 bases and J 0 bases, with 10 bases left between them. Germline V gene sequence: CDR1 MNHEY, CDR2 SVGAGI. The CDR3 sequence is 15 residues long. CDR3 in DNA: TGTGCCAGCAGTTACACAGGGCAGGTGAACACTGAAGCTTTCTTT. Translated, it gives CASSYTGQVNTEAFF.

This sequence joins TRBV7-3 and TRBJ2-1; 9 bases are a match to TRBD2. Germline CDR1 is SGHTA and CDR2 is FQGTGA. This CDR3 contains 15 residues. Germline trimming cut 1 base from V and 5 bases from J; bases unmatched to any gene: 3. As DNA, the CDR3 is TGTGCCAGCAGCTTAAGAGCGGGGGGCCACAATGAGCAGTTCTTC. Translated, it gives CASSLRAGGHNEQFF. The variable domain in full, with the rest retrieved from reference TRBV7-3 and TRBJ2-1, is GAGVSQTPSNKVTEKGKYVELRCDPISGHTALYWYRQSLGQGPEFLIYFQGTGAADDSGLPNDRFFAVRPEGSVSTLKIQRTERGDSAVYLCASSLRAGGHNEQFFGPGTRLTVL.

This chain connects TRBV7-9 to TRBJ1-5; D perhaps matches TRBD1 (6 bases). Trimming left V 3 bases short and J 4 bases short, with 10 bases between. The CDR3 spans 14 residues. The germline CDR1 and CDR2 sequences are SEHNR and FQNEAQ (reference sequence). The CDR3 DNA is TGTGCCAGCAGCTTTGGACAGACTAATCAGCCCCAGCATTTT. Residues: CASSFGQTNQPQHF.

The chain employs TRBV6-1 and TRBJ1-6; D remains unclear. CDR3 size: 14 residues. CDR1 and CDR2 from the germline V gene are MNHNS and SASEGT. V lost 8 bases and J lost 9, with 17 bases in between. Here the CDR3 reads CASVNEGGSSPLHF. The CDR3 nucleotides read TGTGCCAGCGTAAACGAGGGAGGGAGTTCACCCCTCCACTTT.

The chain uses TRBV5-4 and TRBJ1-1, with 7 positions matching TRBD1. The CDR3 has 16 residues. Germline-derived CDR1 and CDR2 are SGHNT and YYREEE (reference sequence). Unmatched junction bases numbered 11, after V lost 0 bases and J lost 6 bases. The CDR3 is CASSLGQGLSWAEAFF. Written as DNA, the CDR3 is TGTGCCAGCAGCTTGGGACAGGGTTTGAGTTGGGCTGAAGCTTTCTTT.

The chain employs TRBV9 and TRBJ1-1; 9 bases agree with TRBD1. Trimming removed 0 bases from V and 6 bases from J; junction bases left unmatched: 9. The germline gives CDR1 SGDLS, CDR2 YYNGEE. This CDR3 comprises 16 residues. The CDR3 nucleotides read TGTGCCAGCAGCGTAGGGAACAGGGGGCCGGAGGCTGAAGCTTTCTTT. It specifies CASSVGNRGPEAEAFF.

V usage is TRBV9 and J usage is TRBJ2-1; 8 nucleotides agree with TRBD2. The germline V gene has CDR1 SGDLS and CDR2 YYNGEE. With 7 bases clipped from V and 0 bases from J, the junction kept 6 bases outside the gene matches. The CDR3 has 15 residues. The CDR3 DNA reads TGTGCCAGCGAGCGGGGGCTGAGCTCCTACAATGAGCAGTTCTTC. Translated: CASERGLSSYNEQFF.

This clone was observed a single time. The chain couples TRBV9 to TRBJ2-2; 9 bases are a match to TRBD2. Unmatched junction bases numbered 0, after V lost 0 bases and J lost 6 bases. Germline lookup yields CDR1 SGDLS and CDR2 YYNGEE. This CDR3 is built from 14 residues. The DNA of the CDR3 is TGTGCCAGCAGCGTAGCTAGCGGGGCCGGGGAGCTGTTTTTT. Translated: CASSVASGAGELFF.

The chain couples TRBV6-5 to TRBJ2-5; 7 bases are a match to TRBD1. This CDR3 is 14 amino acids long. Germline CDR1 reads MNHEY; CDR2 reads SVGAGI. V lost 7 bases and J lost 4; bases outside the gene matches: 9. In DNA form, the CDR3 reads TGTGCCAGCAAACAGGGGATAAGTGGAGAGACCCAGTACTTC. Translating gives CASKQGISGETQYF.

The gene calls are TRBV19 and TRBJ2-1, with TRBD1 matching over 9 bases. The CDR3 contains 15 residues. The V segment lost 6 bases and the J segment 4 bases; nucleotides outside the gene matches: 7. In germline, CDR1 is LNHDA, CDR2 SQIVND (reference sequence). The CDR3 DNA reads TGTGCCAGTAGCACCGGGACAGGGTGGTACAATGAGCAGTTCTTC. This sequence encodes CASSTGTGWYNEQFF.

This chain links TRBV5-1 with TRBJ1-2, with 11 bases lining up with TRBD1. The CDR3 sequence is 14 residues long. The J segment lost 6 bases and the V segment lost 3 bases, leaving 4 bases of the junction unmatched. The germline V gene encodes CDR1 SGHRS and CDR2 YFSETQ. This CDR3 is CASSSGQGADGYTF. CDR3 DNA: TGCGCCAGCAGCTCAGGACAGGGGGCAGATGGCTACACCTTC.

This rearrangement joins TRBV5-1 to TRBJ1-1; D unclear. V gave up 5 bases and J gave up 2 bases, with 10 bases separating them. Germline V gene data show CDR1 as SGHRS and CDR2 as YFSETQ. The CDR3 covers 13 residues. The CDR3 here is CASSTMGNTEAFF. CDR3 DNA: TGCGCCAGCAGTACGATGGGAAACACTGAAGCTTTCTTT.